What follows are 23 T cell receptor beta chains derived from one specimen sequenced in a study of brain T cells in children with intractable seizures. Clones were sequenced by immunoSEQ multiplex PCR, and TCRdb holds only the in-frame ones, with some missing. The repertoire holds 95,000 to 120,000 clones, with roughly 94% as singletons. This specimen consisted of peripheral blood, obtained at surgery. These receptors were obtained from a boy in the first two years of life with hemimegalencephaly and intractable seizures.

This clone was counted once. V usage is TRBV6-5 and J usage is TRBJ1-6; perhaps TRBD1 as D (5 bases). Trimming stripped 2 bases from V and 4 bases from J, with 12 bases between. The CDR3 runs 16 residues. The germline gives CDR1 MNHEY, CDR2 SVGAGI. CDR3 DNA sequence: TGTGCCAGCAGTTACGGTCAGGGCCCGTATAATTCACCCCTCCACTTT. Its translation is CASSYGQGPYNSPLHF.

The chain has TRBV19 and TRBJ2-5, with D perhaps matching TRBD2 (5 bases). V lost 4 bases and J lost 5, with 14 bases in between. The CDR3 length is 14 residues. Germline V CDR1 and CDR2: LNHDA, SQIVND (reference sequence). The CDR3 DNA sequence: TGTGCCAGTAGTACCCCGGGGAATGGGGAGACCCAGTACTTC. Amino acids: CASSTPGNGETQYF.

V gene TRBV19 combines with J gene TRBJ2-1, with D perhaps matching TRBD1 or TRBD2 (6 bases each). The CDR3 sequence is 16 residues long. Trimming pared 5 bases from V and 0 bases from J, leaving 14 bases between. Germline V gene sequence: CDR1 LNHDA, CDR2 SQIVND (reference sequence). The CDR3 protein is CASSFGGGSSYNEQFF. The CDR3 coding sequence is TGTGCCAGTAGTTTCGGAGGGGGAAGCTCCTACAATGAGCAGTTCTTC.

This chain uses TRBV4-1 with TRBJ1-2; tentative D call: TRBD1 (5 bases). Between the trimmed V and J ends, which lost 4 bases and 5 bases, there was a span of 23 bases. CDR3 length: 17 residues. The V gene's germline CDR1 is MGHRA and CDR2 YSYEKL. The CDR3, as DNA: TGCGCCAGCAGCCCTGCGACGAGGGGCCTCTCTCTATATGGCTACACCTTC. This sequence encodes CASSPATRGLSLYGYTF.

The V call is TRBV13, the J call TRBJ2-1; D ambiguous. Germline CDR1 and CDR2: PRHDT and FYEKMQ (reference sequence). The length of the CDR3 is 14 residues. V was clipped by 2 bases and J by 5 bases, with 10 bases between them. CDR3 DNA sequence: TGTGCCAGCAGCTTACGGGTCGGCCACAATGAGCAGTTCTTC. The encoded protein is CASSLRVGHNEQFF. Looking up the rest from reference TRBV13 and TRBJ2-1 gives the full variable domain: AAGVIQSPRHLIKEKRETATLKCYPIPRHDTVYWYQQGPGQDPQFLISFYEKMQSDKGSIPDRFSAQQFSDYHSELNMSSLELGDSALYFCASSLRVGHNEQFFGPGTRLTVL.

The CDR3 spells CASRPDRGYNSPLHF. The CDR3 bases are TGTGCCAGCAGACCGGACAGGGGGTATAATTCACCCCTCCACTTT. The chain has TRBV6-5 and TRBJ1-6, with 10 bases lining up with TRBD1. Germline V lookup: CDR1 MNHEY, CDR2 SVGAGI. V lost 6 bases to trimming and J lost 4 bases; unmatched junction nucleotides: 3. The CDR3 sequence is 15 residues long.

This clone was observed once. The genes are TRBV9 and TRBJ1-6; D is unclear. The V gene lost 2 bases and the J gene lost 6 bases, with 9 bases spanning the gap. The germline CDR1 and CDR2 sequences are SGDLS and YYNGEE. The CDR3 is made up of 14 amino acids. This CDR3 is CASSVRTSNSPLHF. In DNA, the CDR3 is TGTGCCAGCAGCGTCCGGACTTCTAATTCACCCCTCCACTTT.

To note about this clone: The same CDR3 also results from other DNA sequences found in this sample. The chain joins TRBV3-1 (or the pseudogene TRBV3-2) to TRBJ2-2; D possibly corresponds to TRBD1 (5 bases). CDR1 LGHDT and CDR2 YNNKEL come from the germline V gene (reference sequence). V was trimmed by 3 bases and J by 5 bases, leaving 7 bases between them. CDR3 length equals 13 residues. The CDR3 here is CASSQGRTGELFF. CDR3 nucleotide sequence: TGTGCCAGCAGCCAGGGGCGAACCGGGGAGCTGTTTTTT.

The chain links TRBV27 to TRBJ2-1, with D hard to call. This CDR3 spans 16 amino acids. Germline V gene lookup returns CDR1 MNHEY and CDR2 SMNVEV (reference sequence). The V end lost 2 bases, the J end lost 0 bases, and 11 bases lay between the germline ends. CDR3 sequence: CASSLIPSSSYNEQFF. CDR3 bases: TGTGCCAGCAGTTTAATCCCTTCAAGCTCCTACAATGAGCAGTTCTTC.

The CDR3 loop is CSASSGNTIYF. In DNA form, the CDR3 reads TGCAGTGCGAGCTCTGGAAACACCATATATTTT. The chain uses TRBV20-1 and TRBJ1-3; D not certain. This CDR3 is 11 amino acids long. CDR1 and CDR2 from the germline V gene are DFQATT and SNEGSKA (reference sequence). V was cut by 6 bases and J by 0 bases, with 3 bases left in between.

V usage is TRBV19 and J usage is TRBJ1-5, with a tentative D call TRBD1 (6 bases). The length of the CDR3 is 15 residues. Germline CDR1 reads LNHDA; CDR2 reads SQIVND (reference sequence). V gave up 4 bases and J gave up 4 bases, with 14 bases separating them. The CDR3 sequence is CASSTDRAGNQPQHF. Here the CDR3 DNA reads TGTGCCAGTAGTACGGACAGAGCGGGTAATCAGCCCCAGCATTTT.

The V call is TRBV7-9, the J call TRBJ2-1; 7 positions match TRBD2. Germline CDR1 SEHNR, CDR2 FQNEAQ (reference sequence). The V gene end was trimmed by 6 bases and the J gene end by 6 bases; junction bases not matched to a gene: 14. CDR3 size: 16 residues. The CDR3 reads CASRPPLADPSNEQFF. CDR3 DNA: TGTGCCAGCAGGCCCCCGCTAGCGGACCCCTCCAATGAGCAGTTCTTC.

V gene TRBV10-3 combines with J gene TRBJ2-3; TRBD1 or TRBD2 may be the D gene (5 bases each). CDR1 is ENHRY and CDR2 is SYGVKD in the germline V gene. The CDR3 covers 14 residues. With 3 bases removed from V and 4 bases from J, the gap between germline ends came to 11 bases. In DNA, the CDR3 is TGTGCCATCAGTGACCGGGACGGCGCAGATACGCAGTATTTT. Residues: CAISDRDGADTQYF.

V and J are TRBV6-2 or TRBV6-3 and TRBJ2-7; D unclear. The V end lost 6 bases, the J end lost 3 bases, and 6 bases lay between the germline ends. The CDR3 runs 11 residues. Germline CDR1 and CDR2: MNHEY and SVGEGT. CDR3: CASSFNYEQYF. The CDR3 DNA sequence: TGTGCCAGCAGCTTTAACTACGAGCAGTACTTC.

This sequence joins TRBV29-1 and TRBJ2-2; possibly TRBD2 for D (5 bases). The germline V gene has CDR1 SQVTM and CDR2 ANQGSEA. The V gene lost 6 bases and the J gene lost 0 bases, with 17 bases spanning the gap. CDR3 size: 16 residues. CDR3 in amino acids: CSVDLTGSANTGELFF. The CDR3 region has the DNA TGCAGCGTGGATCTGACGGGGTCCGCGAACACCGGGGAGCTGTTTTTT.

This sequence joins TRBV9 and TRBJ1-2, with D possibly being TRBD1 (5 bases). From germline, CDR1 is SGDLS and CDR2 YYNGEE. This CDR3 contains 16 residues. Trimming left V 2 bases short and J 4 bases short, with 18 bases between. The CDR3 region has the DNA TGTGCCAGCAGCGTTGGGTCAGGGCCCTCCGGCTATGGCTACACCTTC. It is translated as CASSVGSGPSGYGYTF.

This chain uses TRBV6-2 or TRBV6-3 with TRBJ2-1; the match to TRBD2 covers 10 bases. In germline, CDR1 is MNHEY, CDR2 SVGEGT. The CDR3 extends over 15 amino acids. The ends lost 8 bases at V and 3 bases at J; junction bases unmatched: 7. As DNA, the CDR3 is TGTGCCAGCCGCCCCGGGACTAGCGTCTACAATGAGCAGTTCTTC. It is translated as CASRPGTSVYNEQFF.

The rearrangement links TRBV24-1 to TRBJ2-3; 10 positions agree with TRBD2. After removal of 1 base from V and 1 base from J, the junction contained 1 base not matched to a gene. The CDR3 sequence is 16 residues long. Germline-derived CDR1 and CDR2 are KGHDR and SFDVKD. The CDR3 spells CATSDLGTSGTDTQYF. Here the CDR3 DNA reads TGTGCCACCAGTGATTTAGGGACTAGCGGCACAGATACGCAGTATTTT.

The CDR3 reads CASSPRTSGSLHNEQFF. The CDR3 DNA reads TGTGCCAGCAGCCCTCGGACTAGCGGGAGTCTCCACAATGAGCAGTTCTTC. This sequence joins TRBV7-9 and TRBJ2-1, with 13 bases matching TRBD2. CDR3 length: 17 residues. CDR1 is SEHNR, CDR2 FQNEAQ, per germline (reference sequence). V lost 5 bases and J lost 5; bases outside the gene matches: 9.

This clone turned up a few times. The chain links TRBV12-3 or TRBV12-4 to TRBJ2-7, with D possibly being TRBD1 (5 bases). This CDR3 is 12 amino acids long. V shed 3 bases and J shed 2 bases, with 5 bases lying between them. CDR3 in amino acids: CASSLDTYEQYF. The DNA of the CDR3 is TGTGCCAGCAGTTTGGACACCTACGAGCAGTACTTC.

The rearrangement links TRBV5-1 to TRBJ2-7; 10 nucleotides align to TRBD2. Trimming took 0 bases from V and 6 from J; bases not matched to a gene: 12. Germline V CDR1 and CDR2: SGHRS, YFSETQ. The CDR3 loop spans 17 amino acids. The DNA of the CDR3 is TGCGCCAGCAGCTTGGGCGCTAGCGGGAGAACATCTAGCGAGCAGTACTTC. Its translation is CASSLGASGRTSSEQYF.

There are a few counts of this clone. V and J are TRBV10-2 and TRBJ2-7; D not resolved. This CDR3 is 11 amino acids long. The ends were cut back, 8 bases at V and 2 bases at J, with 7 bases in the middle. Germline V CDR1 and CDR2: WSHSY, SAAADI. This chain's CDR3 is CASGNPYEQYF. The DNA of the CDR3 is TGCGCCAGCGGGAACCCCTACGAGCAGTACTTC.

The V gene is TRBV27, the J gene TRBJ1-6, with TRBD1 matching 7 bases. The germline CDR1 and CDR2 sequences are MNHEY and SMNVEV (reference sequence). V shed 5 bases, J shed 7 bases, and the junction held 17 bases outside the gene matches. The CDR3 has 18 residues. In DNA form, the CDR3 reads TGTGCCAGCAGTCCCTGGACAGGACGGGGGTGGTGGAATTCACCCCTCCACTTT. Translated, it gives CASSPWTGRGWWNSPLHF.